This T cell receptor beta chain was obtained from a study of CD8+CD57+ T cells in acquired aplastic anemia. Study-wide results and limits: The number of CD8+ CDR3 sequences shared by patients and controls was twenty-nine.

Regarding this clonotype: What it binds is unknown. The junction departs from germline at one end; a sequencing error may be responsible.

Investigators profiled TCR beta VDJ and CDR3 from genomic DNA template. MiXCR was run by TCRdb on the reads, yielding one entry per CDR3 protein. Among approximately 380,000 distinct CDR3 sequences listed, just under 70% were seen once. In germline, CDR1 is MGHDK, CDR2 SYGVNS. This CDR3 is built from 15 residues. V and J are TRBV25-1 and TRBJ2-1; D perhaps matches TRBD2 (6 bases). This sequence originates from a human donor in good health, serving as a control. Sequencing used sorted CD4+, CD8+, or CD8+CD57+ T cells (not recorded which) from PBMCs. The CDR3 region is CASSQPGTSYNKQYF. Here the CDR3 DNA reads TGTGCCAGCAGTCAACCCGGGACTTCTTACAATAAGCAGTATTTC. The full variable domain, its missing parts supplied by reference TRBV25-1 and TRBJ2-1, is EADIYQTPRYLVIGTGKKITLECSQTMGHDKMYWYQQDPGMELHLIHYSYGVNSTEKGDLSSESTVSRIRTEHFPLTLESARPSHTSQYLCASSQPGTSYNKQYFGPGTRLTVL.